Below are 25 T cell receptor beta chains sequenced from a single sample in a study of T cell clonality in common variable immunodeficiency. Only in-frame clones appear in the TCRdb table, and some are missing; sequencing was by immunoSEQ multiplex PCR. This sample has 40,000 to 45,000 clones, each found more than once. The sequenced sample was peripheral blood mononuclear cells. The receptors originated from a person between 18 and 75 years old in good health.

Only a few counts were recorded for this clone. With the read ending 3 residues before the CDR3 end, the germline J gene is used to fill in that end. The chain joins TRBV19 to TRBJ1-3; 10 bases are a match to TRBD1. CDR1 LNHDA and CDR2 SQIVND come from the germline V gene (reference sequence). The CDR3 runs 13 residues. CDR3 DNA, as far as it was read: TGTGCCAGTAGTCTCCCGGACAGGGGGAAC. Amino acids: CASSLPDRGN. The whole CDR3 protein is CASSLPDRGNIYF.

This clone was observed at least ten times. The CDR3 goes on 3 residues after the read ends, and that part is filled in from the germline J gene. The chain couples TRBV5-1 to TRBJ2-1; weak D call: TRBD1 (6 bases). CDR1 is SGHRS and CDR2 is YFSETQ in the germline V gene. V gave up 0 bases and J gave up 6 bases, with 7 bases separating them. CDR3 length equals 13 residues. The CDR3 is CASSLDRANEQFF. The sequenced CDR3 bases are TGCGCCAGCAGCTTGGACAGGGCCAATGAG.

This clone occurred a few times. CDR3 protein: CSARPQATYEQYF. CDR3 bases read: TGCAGTGCTAGGCCCCAGGCAACCTACGAG. The chain employs TRBV20-1 and TRBJ2-7; the D is unclear. The read comes to an end 3 residues before the CDR3 does, leaving the germline J gene to fill in the end. V shed 3 bases and J shed 2 bases, with 11 bases lying between them. Germline-derived CDR1 and CDR2 are DFQATT and SNEGSKA (reference sequence). The CDR3 has 13 amino acids.

The sample holds many counts of this clone. The CDR3 is cut off 3 residues early in the read; its end comes from the germline J gene. This chain connects TRBV5-8 to TRBJ2-2; D gene uncertain. The CDR3 has 12 residues. The V and J ends lost 0 bases and 5 bases respectively, with 2 bases between them. Germline V gene sequence: CDR1 SGHTS, CDR2 YDEGEE. The CDR3 spells CASSLATGELFF. The covered CDR3 bases are TGTGCCAGCAGCTTGGCGACCGGGGAG.

This clone was recorded many times. The CDR3 protein is CASSSRQESTEAFF. Partial CDR3 DNA: TGTGCCAGCAGTTCCAGACAGGAGAGCACTGAA. The chain has TRBV12-3 or TRBV12-4 and TRBJ1-1, with TRBD1 as a possible D gene (6 bases). The read is 3 residues too short to cover the CDR3 end, so that end is filled in from the germline J gene. V shed 4 bases and J shed 4 bases, with 13 bases lying between them. The CDR3 runs to 14 residues.

A few counts support this clone. The CDR3 is cut off 3 residues early in the read; its end comes from the germline J gene. V is TRBV5-1 and J is TRBJ2-7; 12 bases are shared with TRBD2. Germline trimming cut 1 base from V and 6 bases from J; bases unmatched to any gene: 5. The germline V gene has CDR1 SGHRS and CDR2 YFSETQ. CDR3 length: 15 residues. The CDR3 here is CASSLPSGRVFEQYF. CDR3 DNA (partial): TGCGCCAGCAGCTTGCCTAGCGGGAGGGTATTCGAG.

At least ten counts were recorded for this clone. The read comes to an end 3 residues before the CDR3 does, leaving the germline J gene to fill in the end. The chain uses TRBV5-1 and TRBJ1-4; TRBD1 matches 7 bases. The CDR3 length is 15 residues. CDR1 is SGHRS and CDR2 is YFSETQ in the germline V gene. J lost 5 bases, V lost 4 bases, and 8 bases had no gene match. CDR3 amino acids: CASSITGAVNEKLFF. The CDR3 bases that were read are TGCGCCAGCAGCATAACAGGGGCGGTGAATGAAAAA.

At least ten counts were recorded for this clone. The read ends 3 residues early relative to the CDR3; the germline J gene fills the gap. The rearrangement joins TRBV7-2 to TRBJ2-4; 11 bases fit TRBD2. Germline loops: CDR1 SGHTA, CDR2 FQGNSA. This CDR3 has 14 amino acids. V dropped 3 bases and J dropped 6; count of bases not matched to a gene: 1. The CDR3 loop is CASSFTSGGNIQYF. CDR3 DNA (partial): TGTGCCAGCAGCTTCACTAGCGGGGGAAACATT.

This clone occurred many times. With the read ending 3 residues before the CDR3 end, the germline J gene is used to fill in that end. The chain carries TRBV18 and TRBJ2-5; 8 bases fit TRBD1. There are 16 residues in the CDR3. V was clipped by 2 bases and J by 5 bases; unmatched bases: 10. Germline V gives CDR1 KGHSH, CDR2 LQKENI. The part of the CDR3 DNA that was read is TGTGCCAGCTCACCAGGGCCCCAGGGGGCGCGGGAGACC. This gives the protein CASSPGPQGARET. The CDR3 reads in full as CASSPGPQGARETQYF.

Ten or more counts support this clone. The CDR3 end is not reached by the read, which stops 3 residues before it; the germline J gene fills it in. The chain carries TRBV10-3 and TRBJ2-1; possible D gene TRBD1, 6 bases. Trimming pared 6 bases from V and 3 bases from J, leaving 15 bases between. There are 15 residues in the CDR3. CDR1 and CDR2 from the germline V gene are ENHRY and SYGVKD. The CDR3 DNA, read in part, is TGTGCCATCAGCTCGGGACAACCCGGCTACAATGAG. Its protein is CAISSGQPGYNE. The whole CDR3 protein is CAISSGQPGYNEQFF.

This clone appeared many times. The read gets to within 3 residues of the CDR3 end, and the germline J gene fills in the rest. The chain uses TRBV20-1 and TRBJ2-1, with 8 bases fitting TRBD1. The ends lost 1 base at V and 5 bases at J; junction bases unmatched: 13. This CDR3 has 17 residues. Germline V gene sequence: CDR1 DFQATT, CDR2 SNEGSKA (reference sequence). CDR3 amino acids: CSARGQSRDRRHNEQFF. The CDR3 bases that were read are TGCAGTGCTAGAGGACAGAGCCGGGACAGGCGTCACAATGAG.

Ten or more counts support this clone. Coverage ceases 3 residues before the CDR3 finishes, and the germline J gene fills in the end. This chain connects TRBV19 to TRBJ2-1, with a tentative D call TRBD1 (7 bases). The CDR3 sequence is 15 residues long. Trimming pared 5 bases from V and 3 bases from J, leaving 14 bases between. Germline V CDR1 and CDR2: LNHDA, SQIVND (reference sequence). CDR3: CASSGEDRIYNEQFF. CDR3 DNA, as far as it was read: TGTGCCAGTAGTGGGGAGGACAGGATCTACAATGAG.

To note about this clone: The CDR3 end falls 3 residues outside the read, so it is completed with the germline J gene. This rearrangement joins TRBV2 to TRBJ1-6, with 8 bases identical to TRBD1. Germline CDR1 reads SNHLY; CDR2 reads FYNNEI. CDR3 length equals 16 residues. V trimming: 7 bases; J trimming: 0 bases; junction bases outside the gene matches: 5. CDR3 bases read: TGTGCCAGCAAGAGGACAGGGAGCTCCTATAATTCACCC. Translation: CASKRTGSSYNSP. The CDR3 reads in full as CASKRTGSSYNSPLHF.

As concerns this clone: Read coverage stops 3 residues before the CDR3 terminus; the germline J gene supplies the remainder. The genes are TRBV2 and TRBJ1-3; TRBD1 matches at 8 bases. CDR3 size: 17 residues. Germline V CDR1 and CDR2: SNHLY, FYNNEI. V lost 5 bases and J lost 2; bases outside the gene matches: 11. Partial CDR3 DNA: TGTGCCAGCAGTATTGACAGGGGAGTTGGTCCTGGAAACACC. Amino acid sequence: CASSIDRGVGPGNT. Given in full, the CDR3 is CASSIDRGVGPGNTIYF. Looking up the rest from reference TRBV2 and TRBJ1-3 gives the full variable domain: EPEVTQTPSHQVTQMGQEVILRCVPISNHLYFYWYRQILGQKVEFLVSFYNNEISEKSEIFDDQFSVERPDGSNFTLKIRSTKLEDSAMYFCASSIDRGVGPGNTIYFGEGSWLTVV.

In its sample, this clone was seen many times. CDR3 protein: CASRWGTGATDTQYF. The covered CDR3 bases are TGTGCCAGTAGATGGGGGACAGGGGCGACAGATACG. The chain couples TRBV19 to TRBJ2-3; 10 nucleotides agree with TRBD1. The read finishes 3 residues shy of the CDR3 end, and the germline J gene is used to complete it. The germline V gene has CDR1 LNHDA and CDR2 SQIVND (reference sequence). This CDR3 is 15 amino acids long. V lost 6 bases to trimming and J lost 3 bases; unmatched junction nucleotides: 6.

This clone was counted a few times. The read halts 3 residues ahead of the CDR3 end, with the missing end drawn from the germline J gene. J is TRBJ1-5 and V is TRBV7-9; 9 bases line up with TRBD1. Germline CDR1 SEHNR, CDR2 FQNEAQ (reference sequence). V gave up 1 base and J gave up 7 bases; unmatched junction bases: 5. This CDR3 is 15 amino acids long. The CDR3 DNA, read in part, is TGTGCCAGCAGCTTAGGGGGACAGGGAACGCAGCCC. Protein product: CASSLGGQGTQP. The entire CDR3 protein is CASSLGGQGTQPQHF. The entire variable domain, with the rest obtained from reference TRBV7-9 and TRBJ1-5, is as follows: DTGVSQNPRHKITKRGQNVTFRCDPISEHNRLYWYRQTLGQGPEFLTYFQNEAQLEKSRLLSDRFSAERPKGSFSTLEIQRTEQGDSAMYLCASSLGGQGTQPQHFGDGTRLSIL.

Details on this clone: Germline and junction disagree at one end, which may indicate a read error. The sequenced fragment ends 3 residues before the CDR3 boundary, so the rest is inferred from the germline J gene. The gene calls are TRBV20-1 and TRBJ1-1; maybe TRBD1 (6 bases). Germline lookup yields CDR1 DFQATT and CDR2 SNEGSKA (reference sequence). This CDR3 has 14 amino acids. CDR3 DNA, as far as it was read: TGCATTGCTAGAGATACGGGGGGCAACACTGAA. It encodes CIARDTGGNTE. The entire CDR3 is CIARDTGGNTEAFF.

This clone appeared many times. The sequenced CDR3 bases are TGTGCCAGTACCCATGACAGGAACCGATATAGCAATCAGCCC. The encoded protein is CASTHDRNRYSNQP. Given in full, the CDR3 is CASTHDRNRYSNQPQHF. The chain recombines TRBV19 with TRBJ1-5; D is possibly TRBD1 (6 bases). The sequenced fragment ends 3 residues before the CDR3 boundary, so the rest is inferred from the germline J gene. Trimming stripped 7 bases from V and 0 bases from J, with 19 bases between. CDR3 length equals 17 residues. Looked up from germline, CDR1 is LNHDA and CDR2 is SQIVND (reference sequence).

This clone was seen ten or more times. The CDR3 end lies 3 residues beyond the end of the read and is filled in from the germline J gene. The rearrangement links TRBV18 to TRBJ2-3; possibly TRBD2 for D (6 bases). Trimming removed 2 bases at V and 0 bases at J, with 15 bases between. CDR1 is KGHSH and CDR2 is LQKENI in the germline V gene. This CDR3 contains 17 residues. CDR3 DNA (partial): TGTGCCAGCTCACCAATTCCACTAGCAGTAAGCACAGATACG. Translation gives CASSPIPLAVSTDT. The full CDR3 protein is CASSPIPLAVSTDTQYF.

This clone was seen many times. Sequencing ends 3 residues short of the CDR3 end; the germline J gene provides the rest. The chain links TRBV20-1 to TRBJ1-1; 7 bases line up with TRBD1. V dropped 4 bases and J dropped 7; count of bases not matched to a gene: 3. The CDR3 contains 11 residues. Germline CDR1 DFQATT, CDR2 SNEGSKA (reference sequence). The CDR3 sequence is CSANRGGEAFF. The sequenced part of the CDR3 DNA is TGCAGTGCTAACAGGGGCGGTGAA.

In this sample, this clone turned up many times. The read ends 3 residues shy of where the CDR3 ends; the end is completed using the germline J gene. This rearrangement joins TRBV19 to TRBJ1-4, with a possible D match to TRBD1 (6 bases). Trimming shortened V by 10 bases and J by 0 bases, and 12 bases separated the two germline ends. CDR3 size: 14 residues. CDR1 is LNHDA and CDR2 is SQIVND in the germline V gene (reference sequence). Incomplete CDR3 DNA: TGTGCCACCGGGGACATAGCAACTAATGAAAAA. Its translation: CATGDIATNEK. The full CDR3 is CATGDIATNEKLFF. Based on the CDR3 plus reference TRBV19 and TRBJ1-4, the full variable domain is DGGITQSPKYLFRKEGQNVTLSCEQNLNHDAMYWYRQDPGQGLRLIYYSQIVNDFQKGDIAEGYSVSREKKESFPLTVTSAQKNPTAFYLCATGDIATNEKLFFGSGTQLSVL.

Many counts were recorded for this clone. With the read ending 3 residues before the CDR3 end, the germline J gene is used to fill in that end. The V gene is TRBV20-1, the J gene TRBJ2-1; 10 bases line up with TRBD2. The CDR3 consists of 16 residues. The V gene's germline CDR1 is DFQATT and CDR2 SNEGSKA (reference sequence). V shed 4 bases and J 7 bases; nucleotides not matched to a gene: 13. CDR3 DNA, as far as it was read: TGCAGTGCTACCACTCCCCTAGCGGGAGATGGAAATGAG. It codes for CSATTPLAGDGNE. The whole CDR3 region reads CSATTPLAGDGNEQFF.

This clone was picked up many times. Read coverage stops 3 residues before the CDR3 terminus; the germline J gene supplies the remainder. This chain uses TRBV7-9 with TRBJ2-1, with a weak D call TRBD1 (5 bases). Trimming removed 7 bases at V and 5 bases at J, with 12 bases between. Germline V gene lookup returns CDR1 SEHNR and CDR2 FQNEAQ (reference sequence). The CDR3 sequence is 13 residues long. The CDR3 here is CASTPFRDNEQFF. The CDR3 bases that were read are TGTGCCAGCACCCCATTCAGGGACAATGAG.

This clone has at least ten counts. The read stops 3 residues short of the end of the CDR3; the missing end is completed from the germline J gene. This chain links TRBV7-9 with TRBJ2-3, with a possible D match to TRBD2 (5 bases). CDR3 size: 14 residues. Germline V gene data show CDR1 as SEHNR and CDR2 as FQNEAQ (reference sequence). V was clipped by 10 bases and J by 4 bases, with 18 bases between them. CDR3 DNA (partial): TGTGCCACCCGGACTCATGAGGAACCAGATACG. It specifies CATRTHEEPDT. The whole CDR3 sequence is CATRTHEEPDTQYF.

This clone was counted many times. The CDR3 extends 3 residues past the end of the read, so its final part is completed from the germline J gene. This sequence joins TRBV20-1 and TRBJ1-2, with D unclear. V lost 0 bases and J lost 4, with 9 bases in between. The germline CDR1 and CDR2 sequences are DFQATT and SNEGSKA (reference sequence). CDR3 length: 13 amino acids. The CDR3 DNA, read in part, is TGCAGTGCTAGAGATGACACCTTCTATGGC. Residues: CSARDDTFYG. The whole CDR3 reads CSARDDTFYGYTF.